This T cell receptor beta chain was obtained from a study of cytomegalovirus exposure and HLA in healthy donors. Broader study findings: Roughly even sequencing depth across donors was the assumption behind the presence/absence analyses. Within an earlier analysis, most TCR beta V segments proved productive either about 87% or about 30% of the time. The dataset shows that most TCR sequences were rare, while some public TCRs occurred in many donors.

Germline CDR1 and CDR2: SGHTA and FQGNSA. The CDR3 extends over 16 amino acids. V shed 1 base, J shed 1 base, and the junction held 7 bases outside the gene matches. Each donor was healthy, and each was a bone marrow donor. Use of 60 Vbeta and 13 Jbeta primers characterized the PCR. Assay used: immunoSEQ multiplex PCR; TCRdb lists only in-frame clones, some missing. The sample carries about 190,000 clones, about 85% recorded once. This clone was detected only once. Its matching antigen is unknown. The sequence came from a woman in her forties or fifties in good health and CMV-seronegative. Sequencing input: PBMCs. This rearrangement joins TRBV7-2 to TRBJ2-7, with TRBD2 matching over 7 bases. CDR3 region: CASSLGGGLVSYEQYF. As DNA, the CDR3 is TGTGCCAGCAGCTTAGGGGGGGGTTTGGTTTCCTACGAGCAGTACTTC.